A selection of T cell receptor beta chains follows, all from one sample in a study of vaccination and CD4 T cells after COVID-19. No antigen has been identified for these receptors. TCRdb reprocessed the PCR reads via MiXCR and lists one record per CDR3 protein. This table has about 20,000 distinct CDR3 sequences, approximately 50% appearing once. The sequencing input was CD4+ T cells from blood, cultured in vitro. The receptors derive from a human donor who had recovered from COVID-19. Both conserved end residues are part of each CDR3. The D gene is left open where the match is weak. Where a row states a size, it is once, few, many or the class of an expanded clone; other rows omit it.

d_gene	v_gene	abundance	j_gene	CDR3nt	CDR3aa
.	TRBV28	once	TRBJ1-5	TGTGCCAGCACCGCGGGTCAGCCCCGCAATCAGCCCCAGCATTTT	CASTAGQPRNQPQHF
TRBD1	TRBV6-1	once	TRBJ2-7	TGTGCCAGCAGTGGACAGGGCCACGAGCAGTACTTC	CASSGQGHEQYF
.	TRBV20-1	.	TRBJ2-1	TGCAGTGCTAGACAGGTTTCCTACAATGAGCAGTTCTTC	CSARQVSYNEQFF
.	TRBV20-1	few	TRBJ1-1	TGCAGTGCTAGAGATCCAGGGGTGAACACTGAAGCTTTCTTT	CSARDPGVNTEAFF
.	TRBV27	few	TRBJ2-1	TGTGCCAGCAGTCTAAACTCGGACAGGGAGGGCGAGCAGTTCTTC	CASSLNSDREGEQFF
.	TRBV7-2	.	TRBJ2-7	TGTGCCAGCAGCTTAGTAGGGCCAGGGGCCTCCTACGAGCAGTACTTC	CASSLVGPGASYEQYF
.	TRBV7-6	.	TRBJ1-5	TGTGCCAGCAGCTTAGCACAGGTCAATCAGCCCCAGCATTTT	CASSLAQVNQPQHF
.	TRBV20-1	.	TRBJ1-6	TGCAGTGCCGGGGGTGGTTCACCCCTCCACTTT	CSAGGGSPLHF
.	TRBV6-1	few	TRBJ2-3	TGTGCCAGCAGCCCGAGCACAGATACGCAGTATTTT	CASSPSTDTQYF
.	TRBV10-3	.	TRBJ2-3	TGTGCCATCCTTCCGGAAAACACAGATACGCAGTATTTT	CAILPENTDTQYF
.	TRBV28	.	TRBJ1-5	TGTGCCAGCAGTTCGTCCGATCAGGGATCTTGGCGGCCCCAGCATTTT	CASSSSDQGSWRPQHF
.	TRBV20-1	.	TRBJ2-2	TGCAGTGCTAGTGAGGGCGGGGGCCGCACCGGGGAGCTGTTTTTT	CSASEGGGRTGELFF
.	TRBV28	.	TRBJ1-2	TGTGCCAGCAGTTTATTAGTTTCGTCGGGCTACACCTTC	CASSLLVSSGYTF
.	TRBV27	few	TRBJ2-3	TGTGCCAGCAGTCCTTACCGGGGTAGCCGAGGCTGGTCTAGCACAGATACGCAGTATTTT	CASSPYRGSRGWSSTDTQYF
TRBD2	TRBV18	.	TRBJ2-1	TGTGCCAGCTCACCACCGGGACTAGCGGGAGGGCCGGGTGAGCAGTTCTTC	CASSPPGLAGGPGEQFF
TRBD2	TRBV6-1	.	TRBJ2-1	TGTGCCAGCAGATATAGCGGGGGGACCTCCTACAATGAGCAGTTCTTC	CASRYSGGTSYNEQFF
.	TRBV28	.	TRBJ2-7	TGTGCCAGCAGTCTCCAGGGGGGAGGGAGCGAGCAGTACTTC	CASSLQGGGSEQYF
TRBD1	TRBV18	.	TRBJ2-7	TGTGCCAGCTCACCGGTGGTTAACGGACAGGGGGCTTACGAGCAGTACTTC	CASSPVVNGQGAYEQYF
TRBD1	TRBV20-1	few	TRBJ1-2	TGCAGTGCTAGACAGAGTGGACAGGCGTTCTATGGCTACATCTTC	CSARQSGQAFYGYIF
TRBD1	TRBV6-1	few	TRBJ2-7	TGTGCCAGCAGTGAAGTGTGGGACAGGACCTACGAGCAGTACTTC	CASSEVWDRTYEQYF
.	TRBV15	.	TRBJ2-1	TGTGCCACCACCAGCCCGGCTCGGTCCTCCTACAATGAGCAGTTCTTC	CATTSPARSSYNEQFF
.	TRBV12-3/TRBV12-4	few	TRBJ1-2	TGTGCCAGCAGTTCCAGGGGTGGAGCTGGCTACACCTTC	CASSSRGGAGYTF
.	TRBV20-1	.	TRBJ1-2	TGCAGTGCGCACTCGGGAGCCCAGTGGGACTATGGCTACACCTTC	CSAHSGAQWDYGYTF
.	TRBV2	.	TRBJ2-5	TGTGCCAGCAGTGACGGTTGGGGACGCATGGGAGAGACCCAGTACTTC	CASSDGWGRMGETQYF
TRBD2	TRBV30	once	TRBJ2-7	TGTGCCTGGAGTGTACACGGGAGGGGCGAGCAGTACTTC	CAWSVHGRGEQYF
.	TRBV7-9	.	TRBJ2-1	TGTGCCAGCAGCTTTGGCAACCCAGGGGTTGAGCAGTTCTTC	CASSFGNPGVEQFF